The clone carrying this T cell receptor (beta chain) was observed a handful of times. Sequencing of TCR beta was undertaken in CD8+ and CD4+ T cells derived from blood. The patients who served as multiple sclerosis controls were treatment-naive and had stable or active relapsing-remitting disease that fulfilled the revised McDonald criteria. When the RNA was reverse transcribed, random hexamers were used with an input of about 0.45 to 1 ug. The method of amplification for TCR beta CDR3 was immunoSEQ multiplex PCR, covering 54 Vbeta and 13 Jbeta. One entry per CDR3 protein, called by TCRdb with MiXCR from the immunoSEQ multiplex PCR reads. The sample lists under 350,000 distinct CDR3 sequences; under 95% were seen once. The entry originates in a study of CD8 T cells in Susac syndrome. Germline V gene sequence: CDR1 LNHDA, CDR2 SQIVND (reference sequence). This CDR3 comprises 12 residues. V was shortened by 3 bases and J by 4 bases, with 4 bases between the two germline ends.

The chain employs TRBV19 and TRBJ1-5; D remains ambiguous. Input material: CD4+ T cells from PBMCs. This clonotype was obtained from a human donor with multiple sclerosis. CDR3 in amino acids: CASSIRNQPQHF. CDR3 in DNA: TGTGCCAGTAGTATCCGTAATCAGCCCCAGCATTTT.